This T cell receptor beta chain was sequenced in a study of shared clonotypes between healthy human individuals (dated by TCRdb to 2018 to 2021). A note on the overall study: A couple of women and three men aged 18 to 49 years were included in the cohort. Blood TCR repertoires of five healthy adults were deeply sequenced to estimate repertoire size and the extent of clonotype sharing between individuals. Different laboratories and diverse techniques were used to prepare libraries and sequence TCR repertoires, to increase sequencing depth and limit assay-specific biases. Between about 0.94 and 10 billion PBMCs per donor were obtained by leukapheresis.

The CDR3 starts with the cysteine, ends with the phenylalanine, and has 12 residues. The only DNA kept is the CDR3, 36 bases in frame from the first base. At the junction V is shortened by 3 bases and J by 15 bases, with 16 bases in between. CDR1 and CDR2, looked up from the germline V gene (reference sequence), are SGHNT and YYREEE. A few counts support this clone. What antigen it recognizes has not been identified. Base quality data are lacking; no much larger clone is found one base away. Healthy HIV-negative adults with no recently reported acute infections or vaccinations were included as donors. All donors were Caucasian adults living in Nashville, Tennessee, USA. For unsorted samples, 70 million to 95 million PBMCs were counted, and genomic DNA was extracted using the QIAamp DNA Blood Mini kit. After blood collection by leukapheresis, PBMCs were isolated using Ficoll-Histopaque density gradient centrifugation and then cryopreserved in the vapor phase of liquid nitrogen.

Here is what the overall study found, with its caveats: The genetic and exposure-history diversity represented was limited by the small number of donors. Pairwise subsampling indicated that sequencing depth was expected to affect the degree of clonotype sharing among donors. Sampling was restricted to blood, and TCR repertoires in tissue are likely to differ from TCR repertoires in blood.

Using the deep immunoSEQ assay, TCR CDR3 regions were amplified from genomic DNA by multiplex PCR. Extracted genomic DNA from each cell subset was distributed evenly across all wells of several immunoSEQ 96-well plates, and each plate was treated as a replicate. For unsorted PBMC, each replicate PCR was loaded with about 270 ng genomic DNA, equivalent to around 30,000 T cell genomes. Ten immunoSEQ deep assay plates were used to sequence unsorted PBMC genomic DNA. Purified libraries were quantified with a Qubit 3.0 fluorometer, sized on a Bioanalyzer 2100, and re-quantified with the KAPA Library Quantification kit. Every immunoSEQ 96-well plate was sequenced on a separate single-read 150-cycle Illumina NextSeq 550 flow cell. As for the original processing: Because the immunoSEQ output included only junctional sequences and no quality scores, the filtering could not be the same as the filtering used for full-length reads. Sequences were annotated with PyIR, a Python wrapper for IgBLAST v1.9, using IMGT germline references to assign V/J genes and CDR3. Reads were removed for weak V/J assignments (E-value above 1e-6), missing CDR3, stop codons, out-of-frame junctions, or ambiguous translated residues. V3J clonotypes were defined by identical inferred V gene, J gene, and CDR3 amino acid sequence. The percentage overlap between two repertoires was calculated by dividing the number of shared unique clonotypes by the size of the smaller repertoire. Richness of each repertoire was evaluated using RTK rarefaction, the Chao1 estimator, and Recon v2.1 estimates of unobserved clonotypes. The clones in this table, taken by TCRdb from immuneACCESS, are in-frame only. Not every clone is retained; where verified, under half of the shortfall comes from an unresolved V gene, and the cause of the rest is unknown. V, J and clone size were drawn from that table, and D and trimming were deduced from the DNA. The sample has about 450,000 clones on record, about 85% of them singletons. The ten largest account for roughly an eighth of the sample.

The receptor was derived from a woman aged 40 to 55 in good health. Some clones in this sample may be carry-over from other donors' samples. Material: PBMCs. This receptor chain uses TRBV5-4 and TRBJ2-1; TRBD2 could be the D gene, as 6 bases match. The CDR3 has the sequence CASSWTIGDPFF. The nucleotides read TGTGCCAGCAGCTGGACTATTGGCGATCCGTTCTTC.